What follows are 9 T cell receptor beta chains derived from one specimen sequenced in a study of shared clonotypes between healthy human individuals. Clones were sequenced by immunoSEQ multiplex PCR, and TCRdb holds only the in-frame ones, with some missing. The repertoire has approximately 500,000 clones, 90% to 97% of them found once; the top ten carry 0.06%. The sequencing input was naive CD4+ T cells sorted from blood. As for subset: CD45RA+ positively selected. The receptors here all came from a young woman in good health.

This chain links TRBV19 with TRBJ2-7, with 8 bases matching TRBD1. The germline gives CDR1 LNHDA, CDR2 SQIVND (reference sequence). The CDR3 loop spans 14 amino acids. V lost 5 bases to trimming and J lost 2 bases; unmatched junction nucleotides: 5. CDR3 amino acids: CASSSWDRTYEQYF. The CDR3 DNA reads TGTGCCAGTAGTTCCTGGGACAGGACCTACGAGCAGTACTTC.

The chain carries TRBV12-5 and TRBJ2-2, with D hard to call. The CDR3 runs 12 residues. The V and J ends lost 2 bases and 7 bases respectively, with 5 bases between them. CDR1 and CDR2 from the germline V gene are LGHNT and FRNRAP. The DNA for the CDR3 is TGTGCTAGTGGTTTGTCGGGCGGGGAGCTGTTTTTT. It codes for CASGLSGGELFF.

The J gene is TRBJ2-1, the V gene TRBV28, with 8 bases fitting TRBD1. V shed 5 bases and J 4 bases; nucleotides not matched to a gene: 10. Germline loops: CDR1 MDHEN, CDR2 SYDVKM. The CDR3 is 16 residues long. CDR3 loop: CASSRQGPFDYNEQFF. The CDR3 DNA reads as TGTGCCAGCAGTCGACAGGGGCCGTTTGATTACAATGAGCAGTTCTTC.

This clone has a single count. V gene TRBV7-2 combines with J gene TRBJ1-1, with D unresolved. The V and J ends lost 3 bases and 1 base respectively, with 9 bases between them. The CDR3 extends over 14 amino acids. From germline, CDR1 is SGHTA and CDR2 FQGNSA. The CDR3 nucleotides are TGTGCCAGCAGCTTGGTGGTGCAGAACACTGAAGCTTTCTTT. Its protein product is CASSLVVQNTEAFF.

The V and J genes are TRBV2 and TRBJ2-7; TRBD2 matches 7 bases. The CDR3 totals 13 residues. Germline-derived CDR1 and CDR2 are SNHLY and FYNNEI. Trimming at V came to 8 bases and at J to 3 bases, leaving 7 bases not matched to a gene. CDR3 DNA: TGTGCCAGCCAGGCTAGCGGCTTCTACGAGCAGTACTTC. Protein product: CASQASGFYEQYF.

The rearrangement uses TRBV15 and TRBJ1-1; 9 bases map to TRBD1. V shed 4 bases and J 4 bases; nucleotides not matched to a gene: 4. The CDR3 is made up of 14 amino acids. CDR1 and CDR2 from the germline V gene are LNHNV and YYDKDF (reference sequence). The CDR3 sequence is CATSKGDRVTEAFF. The CDR3 DNA sequence: TGTGCCACCAGCAAAGGGGACAGGGTCACTGAAGCTTTCTTT.

The rearrangement joins TRBV6-1 to TRBJ2-7; tentative D call: TRBD1 (5 bases). Deletions cut 0 bases from V and 1 base from J, with 25 bases between. CDR3 length equals 20 residues. Germline V lookup: CDR1 MNHNS, CDR2 SASEGT. This CDR3 reads CASSEAGWFFGRVKSYEQYF. The CDR3, as DNA: TGTGCCAGCAGTGAAGCTGGCTGGTTTTTCGGCAGGGTAAAATCCTACGAGCAGTACTTC.

The V and J genes are TRBV28 and TRBJ1-5; the D is unclear. Trimming removed 3 bases from V and 4 bases from J, with 4 bases in between. Germline loops: CDR1 MDHEN, CDR2 SYDVKM. The CDR3 is 12 amino acids. CDR3 amino acids: CASSFYNQPQHF. In DNA form, the CDR3 reads TGTGCCAGCAGTTTCTATAATCAGCCCCAGCATTTT.

This rearrangement joins TRBV19 to TRBJ1-1; possible D gene TRBD1, 5 bases. This CDR3 contains 14 residues. V was cut by 6 bases and J by 4 bases, with 15 bases left in between. Germline V gene data show CDR1 as LNHDA and CDR2 as SQIVND (reference sequence). The CDR3 sequence is CASRPAGRITEAFF. The DNA of the CDR3 is TGTGCCAGTAGGCCGGCAGGGAGGATCACTGAAGCTTTCTTT.